The T cell receptor (beta chain) under discussion was sequenced for a study of shared clonotypes between healthy human individuals. DNA at 200 ng, tens of thousands of T cell genomes, went into sorted-subset replicate PCRs. Clones were sequenced by immunoSEQ multiplex PCR, and TCRdb holds only the in-frame ones, with some missing. The table shows 2 million to 2.5 million clones, with 95% occurring only once. Trimming stripped 3 bases from V and 1 base from J, with 13 bases between. The CDR3 has 15 residues. Germline CDR1 and CDR2: SGDLS and YYNGEE. The TCR was taken from a man aged 18 to 29 in good health. V is TRBV9 and J is TRBJ2-5; TRBD1 is a possible D gene (6 bases). Sequencing was performed on naive CD4+ T cells sorted from blood. Subset meaning: CD45RA+ positively selected. The CDR3 coding sequence is TGTGCCAGCAGCGATCGCACAGGGCTCCAAGAGACCCAGTACTTC. Its translation: CASSDRTGLQETQYF. The full variable domain, rest sourced from reference TRBV9 and TRBJ2-5, is DSGVTQTPKHLITATGQRVTLRCSPRSGDLSVYWYQQSLDQGLQFLIQYYNGEERAKGNILERFSAQQFPDLHSELNLSSLELGDSALYFCASSDRTGLQETQYFGPGTRLLVL.